This T cell receptor (beta chain) came from a study of identical twins. This clonotype was seen a few times. Its antigen is unidentified. Findings of the study overall: In zero-insertion analyses, partial confounding could arise from invariant MAIT and iNKT cells.

Each CDR3 protein gets one entry after TCRdb re-called the 5' RACE reads with MiXCR. The data show hundreds of thousands of distinct CDR3 sequences, 5.5% to 7% seen once. Healthy Caucasians made up all donors. Unmatched junction bases numbered 3, after V lost 3 bases and J lost 5 bases. CDR3 length: 13 residues. Germline CDR1 DFQATT, CDR2 SNEGSKA (reference sequence). The data were also submitted as part of a second study, on yellow fever vaccine responses in identical twins.

The sequenced material came from memory (CD45RO+) T cells sorted from blood. The receptor was derived from a woman younger than 30 in good health. The rearrangement joins TRBV20-1 to TRBJ1-1; TRBD1 matches 10 bases. The CDR3, as DNA: TGCAGTGCTAGCGGACAGGGGGTAACTGAAGCTTTCTTT. Amino acid sequence: CSASGQGVTEAFF.